A single sample gave rise to the 32 T cell receptor beta chains below, sequenced in a study of cytomegalovirus exposure and HLA in healthy donors (dated by TCRdb to about 2017). The receptor library was made with the immunoSEQ multiplex PCR assay. A mixture of 60 forward primers for TCR Vbeta segments and 13 reverse primers for TCR Jbeta segments was used in the multiplex PCR. TCRdb re-hosts the immuneACCESS table, in-frame sequences only. Its copies lack some clones; in the studies checked, an unresolved V gene accounts for under half of them, and the cause for the rest is not known. Present in this sample are about 130,000 clones, about three quarters of which were seen just once. 2% to 3% of the sample rests with the top ten. Sequencing was performed on PBMCs. The receptors come from a woman aged 55 to 70 in good health and CMV-seropositive.

The J gene is TRBJ1-4, the V gene TRBV14; perhaps TRBD1 as D (6 bases). Trimming took 1 base from V and 7 from J, leaving 16 bases between them. Germline V lookup: CDR1 SGHDN, CDR2 FVKESK. The CDR3 sequence is 16 residues long. The CDR3 DNA is TGTGCCAGCAGCCAAGTCTTAGGTCAGGGGAGTGAAAAACTGTTTTTT. Translation: CASSQVLGQGSEKLFF.

The chain couples TRBV19 to TRBJ1-5; D unresolved. The CDR3 contains 14 residues. V was clipped by 8 bases and J by 3 bases, with 14 bases between them. Per germline, CDR1 LNHDA and CDR2 SQIVND (reference sequence). CDR3 loop: CASGGIRDNQPQHF. The CDR3 DNA is TGTGCCAGTGGCGGGATTAGGGACAATCAGCCCCAGCATTTT.

The chain joins TRBV4-2 to TRBJ1-5, with D maybe TRBD1 (5 bases). The CDR3 extends over 15 amino acids. The germline gives CDR1 LGHNA, CDR2 YNFKEQ. V shed 3 bases and J shed 0 bases, with 9 bases lying between them. The CDR3 region is CASSQGRDSNQPQHF. The CDR3 DNA sequence: TGTGCCAGCAGCCAGGGCAGGGATAGCAATCAGCCCCAGCATTTT.

The J gene is TRBJ2-7, the V gene TRBV7-6; D call uncertain. Germline CDR1 is SGHVS and CDR2 is FNYEAQ. The CDR3 is made up of 13 amino acids. Trimming cost V 2 bases and J 2 bases, with 7 bases left between them. In nucleotides, the CDR3 is TGTGCCAGCAGCTTAACAGAAACCTACGAGCAGTACTTC. Translated, it gives CASSLTETYEQYF.

This chain connects TRBV6-5 to TRBJ1-1; maybe TRBD1 (5 bases). The ends were cut back, 2 bases at V and 3 bases at J, with 13 bases in the middle. The CDR3 loop spans 15 amino acids. Germline V gene data show CDR1 as MNHEY and CDR2 as SVGAGI. The CDR3 bases are TGTGCCAGCAGTTACGCCAGGGTCGTTGACACTGAAGCTTTCTTT. Translated, it gives CASSYARVVDTEAFF.

The table lists this clone with a count of one. The rearrangement links TRBV9 to TRBJ1-6; 7 nucleotides match TRBD1. Germline V gives CDR1 SGDLS, CDR2 YYNGEE. The CDR3 loop spans 14 amino acids. Trimming removed 6 bases from V and 6 bases from J; junction bases left unmatched: 6. CDR3: CASTTGDLNSPLHF. In nucleotides, the CDR3 is TGTGCCAGCACCACAGGGGACCTTAATTCACCCCTCCACTTT. The full variable domain, rest sourced from reference TRBV9 and TRBJ1-6, is DSGVTQTPKHLITATGQRVTLRCSPRSGDLSVYWYQQSLDQGLQFLIQYYNGEERAKGNILERFSAQQFPDLHSELNLSSLELGDSALYFCASTTGDLNSPLHFGNGTRLTVT.

This chain connects TRBV7-2 to TRBJ1-5; D may be TRBD1 (6 bases). The CDR3 is 15 residues long. Per the germline V gene, CDR1 is SGHTA and CDR2 is FQGNSA. V lost 1 base and J 6 bases, leaving 13 bases between the germline ends. The CDR3 nucleotides are TGTGCCAGCAGCTTAGGGGGGGGCGTGTTTCAGCCCCAGCATTTT. It codes for CASSLGGGVFQPQHF.

J is TRBJ2-4 and V is TRBV18, with TRBD2 as a possible D gene (5 bases). CDR1 KGHSH and CDR2 LQKENI come from the germline V gene. The V gene lost 3 bases and the J gene lost 9 bases, with 12 bases spanning the gap. The CDR3 consists of 13 residues. The CDR3 bases are TGTGCCAGCTCACCGAAGGGAGACGGCATTCAGTACTTC. This translates into CASSPKGDGIQYF.

This chain joins TRBV6-6 and TRBJ1-1; D is perhaps TRBD1 (5 bases). In germline, CDR1 is MNHNY, CDR2 SVGAGI (reference sequence). The CDR3 has 13 amino acids. V dropped 9 bases and J dropped 1 base, with 12 bases sitting between them. The CDR3 spells CASRGFGNTEAFF. In DNA, the CDR3 is TGTGCCAGTAGGGGTTTCGGGAACACTGAAGCTTTCTTT.

The chain uses TRBV11-2 and TRBJ2-7; D perhaps matches TRBD1 (6 bases). The CDR3 has 15 residues. The germline V gene has CDR1 SGHAT and CDR2 FQNNGV. V was trimmed by 2 bases and J by 4 bases, leaving 15 bases between them. The CDR3 is CASSLSPRGRYEQYF. CDR3 sequence (DNA): TGTGCCAGCAGCTTAAGTCCCAGGGGAAGGTACGAGCAGTACTTC.

This clone was seen only once. The rearrangement uses TRBV5-1 and TRBJ2-5; D is unresolved. V was clipped by 0 bases and J by 4 bases, with 13 bases between them. The CDR3 spans 15 residues. Germline CDR1 SGHRS, CDR2 YFSETQ. This chain's CDR3 is CASSLGDIPGETQYF. CDR3 in DNA: TGCGCCAGCAGCTTGGGCGACATTCCCGGAGAGACCCAGTACTTC.

The CDR3 loop is CASRGAIYYGYTF. The CDR3 coding sequence is TGTGCCAGCAGGGGAGCGATCTACTATGGCTACACCTTC. The V gene is TRBV6-5, the J gene TRBJ1-2; D gene uncertain. This CDR3 contains 13 residues. Germline V gene data show CDR1 as MNHEY and CDR2 as SVGAGI. Trimming removed 6 bases from V and 3 bases from J, with 11 bases in between.

The CDR3 is CASSVTGHDQPQHF. The DNA for the CDR3 is TGTGCCAGCAGCGTGACAGGCCACGATCAGCCCCAGCATTTT. The J gene is TRBJ1-5, the V gene TRBV7-9; perhaps TRBD1 as D (6 bases). Per the germline V gene, CDR1 is SEHNR and CDR2 is FQNEAQ (reference sequence). The CDR3 is made up of 14 amino acids. V was cut by 5 bases and J by 5 bases, with 13 bases left in between.

This chain joins TRBV28 and TRBJ2-1; 8 nucleotides match TRBD2. The CDR3 has 14 amino acids. In germline, CDR1 is MDHEN, CDR2 SYDVKM. For the CDR3, the DNA is TGTGCTAGCCGGGAGCGGGGGTCCCACAATGAGCAGTTCTTC. As protein: CASRERGSHNEQFF. Full variable domain (outside the CDR3, taken from reference TRBV28 and TRBJ2-1): DVKVTQSSRYLVKRTGEKVFLECVQDMDHENMFWYRQDPGLGLRLIYFSYDVKMKEKGDIPEGYSVSREKKERFSLILESASTNQTSMYLCASRERGSHNEQFFGPGTRLTVL.

This rearrangement joins TRBV19 to TRBJ2-1, with D maybe TRBD1 (5 bases). The V gene's germline CDR1 is LNHDA and CDR2 SQIVND (reference sequence). The V gene lost 1 base and the J gene lost 8 bases, with 18 bases spanning the gap. The CDR3 has 16 residues. CDR3 DNA sequence: TGTGCCAGTAGTATAGCAGGGCCGGCACTTGCGTATGAGCAGTTCTTC. It yields the protein CASSIAGPALAYEQFF. The whole variable domain, remainder taken from reference TRBV19 and TRBJ2-1, is DGGITQSPKYLFRKEGQNVTLSCEQNLNHDAMYWYRQDPGQGLRLIYYSQIVNDFQKGDIAEGYSVSREKKESFPLTVTSAQKNPTAFYLCASSIAGPALAYEQFFGPGTRLTVL.

This chain links TRBV5-4 with TRBJ2-1; 8 bases map to TRBD2. Germline CDR1 is SGHNT and CDR2 is YYREEE (reference sequence). V lost 6 bases to trimming and J lost 4 bases; unmatched junction nucleotides: 9. This CDR3 has 15 amino acids. CDR3 amino acids: CASTGGGGGYNEQFF. The CDR3, as DNA: TGTGCCAGCACCGGGGGGGGAGGGGGATACAATGAGCAGTTCTTC.

CDR3 in DNA: TGTGCCAGCAGCCCTGCGATGCAGGGGGCATGGGAGACCCAGTACTTC. As protein: CASSPAMQGAWETQYF. The chain couples TRBV11-2 to TRBJ2-5; the match to TRBD1 covers 8 bases. The CDR3 loop spans 16 amino acids. Germline trimming cut 5 bases from V and 5 bases from J; bases unmatched to any gene: 13. From germline, CDR1 is SGHAT and CDR2 FQNNGV.

V gene TRBV7-2 combines with J gene TRBJ1-5; the D gene is possibly TRBD1 (6 bases). Trimming stripped 6 bases from V and 3 bases from J, with 15 bases between. Per the germline V gene, CDR1 is SGHTA and CDR2 is FQGNSA. This CDR3 contains 15 residues. The CDR3 nucleotides read TGTGCCAGCAGACAGGGATTCGTCTCCAATCAGCCCCAGCATTTT. Translated, it gives CASRQGFVSNQPQHF. The full variable domain, completed using reference TRBV7-2 and TRBJ1-5, is GAGVSQSPSNKVTEKGKDVELRCDPISGHTALYWYRQSLGQGLEFLIYFQGNSAPDKSGLPSDRFSAERTGGSVSTLTIQRTQQEDSAVYLCASRQGFVSNQPQHFGDGTRLSIL.

This clone showed up just a few times. The chain uses TRBV5-1 and TRBJ1-1; no definite D call. Germline-derived CDR1 and CDR2 are SGHRS and YFSETQ. Trimming took off 3 bases at V and 4 bases at J, with 13 bases between the two ends. The CDR3 sequence is 14 residues long. The CDR3: CASSSEISLTEAFF. DNA of the CDR3: TGCGCCAGCAGCTCGGAGATCAGTCTCACTGAAGCTTTCTTT.

This clone was picked up a small number of times. The chain combines TRBV6-1 with TRBJ2-1, with D possibly being TRBD2 (5 bases). The CDR3 contains 15 residues. CDR1 MNHNS and CDR2 SASEGT come from the germline V gene. V dropped 2 bases and J dropped 2 bases, with 10 bases sitting between them. In nucleotides, the CDR3 is TGTGCCAGCAGTGAATGGGAGCTGGCCTACAATGAGCAGTTCTTC. Its translation: CASSEWELAYNEQFF.

This clone was recorded a few times. This chain uses TRBV5-1 with TRBJ2-2, with D perhaps matching TRBD1 (5 bases). The CDR3 runs 15 residues. Germline CDR1 reads SGHRS; CDR2 reads YFSETQ. Trimming took 4 bases from V and 1 from J, leaving 11 bases between them. CDR3 in amino acids: CASSPQTVNTGELFF. The DNA for the CDR3 is TGCGCCAGCAGCCCCCAGACAGTGAACACCGGGGAGCTGTTTTTT.

This clone was seen more than once but under ten times. CDR3 region: CASTTGGFNSPLHF. The CDR3 region has the DNA TGTGCCAGCACCACGGGGGGTTTTAATTCACCCCTCCACTTT. This chain uses TRBV6-5 with TRBJ1-6; D may be TRBD1 (5 bases). Germline-derived CDR1 and CDR2 are MNHEY and SVGAGI. The V and J ends lost 7 bases and 6 bases respectively, with 13 bases between them. The CDR3 contains 14 residues.

For the CDR3, the DNA is TGTGCCAGCAGCCTAGGACAGGGCGCGAACACTGAAGCTTTCTTT. It yields the protein CASSLGQGANTEAFF. The rearrangement joins TRBV9 to TRBJ1-1, with 8 bases that match TRBD1. Germline V gene lookup returns CDR1 SGDLS and CDR2 YYNGEE. The CDR3 consists of 15 residues. The V and J ends lost 4 bases and 1 base, in that order; junction bases with no gene match: 6.

This chain joins TRBV6-5 and TRBJ2-7; the match to TRBD1 covers 7 bases. V was clipped by 6 bases and J by 3 bases; unmatched bases: 11. The CDR3 sequence is 15 residues long. Germline V gives CDR1 MNHEY, CDR2 SVGAGI. In nucleotides, the CDR3 is TGTGCCAGCAGGAGGGACAGCTTAAAGGTCTACGAGCAGTACTTC. Residues: CASRRDSLKVYEQYF.

The gene calls are TRBV27 and TRBJ2-7; 13 bases fit TRBD2. V lost 5 bases to trimming and J lost 2 bases; unmatched junction nucleotides: 6. The CDR3 sequence is 16 residues long. In germline, CDR1 is MNHEY, CDR2 SMNVEV (reference sequence). CDR3: CASSLDTSGGAYEQYF. CDR3 nucleotides: TGTGCCAGCAGTCTAGACACTAGCGGGGGGGCCTACGAGCAGTACTTC.

This rearrangement joins TRBV7-8 to TRBJ1-1, with 7 positions matching TRBD1. V lost 0 bases and J lost 5; bases outside the gene matches: 9. Germline CDR1 SGHVS, CDR2 FQNEAQ. The CDR3 contains 16 residues. The CDR3, as DNA: TGTGCCAGCAGCTTAGCGCCTCGGGACAGCAGAACTGAAGCTTTCTTT. Residues: CASSLAPRDSRTEAFF.

This chain links TRBV7-9 with TRBJ1-1; no definite D call. The germline gives CDR1 SEHNR, CDR2 FQNEAQ (reference sequence). CDR3 size: 17 residues. Trimming cost V 0 bases and J 3 bases, with 17 bases left between them. CDR3 in DNA: TGTGCCAGCAGCTTAGCGGTATTGATGAGCGTGTACACTGAAGCTTTCTTT. Translating it yields CASSLAVLMSVYTEAFF.

This clone was observed a few times. This chain links TRBV2 with TRBJ1-2; 12 bases line up with TRBD1. Germline CDR1 reads SNHLY; CDR2 reads FYNNEI. V lost 8 bases, J lost 4 bases, and 17 bases stayed unmatched. The length of the CDR3 is 18 residues. CDR3 in amino acids: CASGDPPGTGGRSYGYTF. The CDR3 nucleotides read TGTGCCAGCGGCGACCCCCCGGGGACAGGGGGCAGGAGCTATGGCTACACCTTC.

The chain couples TRBV5-1 to TRBJ2-2; D possibly corresponds to TRBD2 (6 bases). The CDR3 runs to 15 residues. The V and J ends lost 0 bases and 3 bases respectively, with 9 bases between them. Germline CDR1 is SGHRS and CDR2 is YFSETQ. The CDR3 DNA reads TGCGCCAGCAGCTTGGCGGAGGGTCACACCGGGGAGCTGTTTTTT. The encoded protein is CASSLAEGHTGELFF.

This clone was recorded a few times. V gene TRBV5-8 combines with J gene TRBJ2-3; weak D call: TRBD1 (6 bases). Trimming removed 1 base at V and 0 bases at J, with 12 bases between. CDR3 length: 16 amino acids. The germline gives CDR1 SGHTS, CDR2 YDEGEE. CDR3 amino acids: CASSLLGARSTDTQYF. The CDR3 region has the DNA TGTGCCAGCAGCTTGCTGGGGGCGCGGAGCACAGATACGCAGTATTTT.

CDR3 in amino acids: CASSPGASGGLNTDTQYF. The CDR3 nucleotides are TGTGCCAGCAGCCCTGGGGCTAGCGGGGGGTTGAACACAGATACGCAGTATTTT. The chain combines TRBV5-4 with TRBJ2-3, with 11 bases aligning to TRBD2. Germline CDR1 SGHNT, CDR2 YYREEE (reference sequence). V lost 4 bases to trimming and J lost 2 bases; unmatched junction nucleotides: 12. The CDR3 spans 18 residues. Variable domain in full (rest from reference TRBV5-4 and TRBJ2-3): ETGVTQSPTHLIKTRGQQVTLRCSSQSGHNTVSWYQQALGQGPQFIFQYYREEENGRGNFPPRFSGLQFPNYSSELNVNALELDDSALYLCASSPGASGGLNTDTQYFGPGTRLTVL.

This clone was seen more than once but under ten times. The rearrangement uses TRBV10-1 and TRBJ2-1; 10 nucleotides match TRBD1. Germline V lookup: CDR1 WNHNN, CDR2 SYGVQD (reference sequence). With 1 base clipped from V and 6 bases from J, the junction kept 0 bases outside the gene matches. This CDR3 comprises 14 residues. The CDR3 DNA is TGCGCCAGCAGTGAGTGGACAGGGGGCAATGAGCAGTTCTTC. This encodes CASSEWTGGNEQFF.